This TCR beta chain was retrieved from a study of identical twins. Germline CDR1 KGHSH, CDR2 LQKENI. V dropped 0 bases and J dropped 2; count of bases not matched to a gene: 7. The CDR3 extends over 17 amino acids. The sample holds a few counts of this clonotype. MiXCR was run by TCRdb on the 5' RACE reads, yielding one entry per CDR3 protein. The sample gives 240,000 or so distinct CDR3 sequences, 5.5% to 7% of which show up once; 3.5% to 4% is in the top ten. The same specimen was also included in a second study, on yellow fever vaccine responses in identical twins.

The clonotype comes from a woman between 18 and 30 years old in good health. Sequenced input: memory (CD45RO+) T cells sorted from blood. The V gene is TRBV18, the J gene TRBJ2-7; 10 nucleotides agree with TRBD2. As DNA, the CDR3 is TGTGCCAGCTCACCACCGGGCAGAGCGGGAGGGACCTACGAGCAGTACTTC. Amino acids: CASSPPGRAGGTYEQYF.